This T cell receptor beta chain was retrieved from a study of T cell responses to AZD1222 COVID-19 vaccine. V dropped 0 bases and J dropped 4; count of bases not matched to a gene: 2. Per the germline V gene, CDR1 is MNHEY and CDR2 is SVGEGT. This CDR3 has 14 residues. Second-dose schedules of about 4 or about 12 weeks were combined. This clone has only a few counts. Sequencing used immunoSEQ multiplex PCR; TCRdb keeps in-frame clones, though not all of them. The table shows approximately 100,000 clones, with 70% to 90% occurring only once. V usage is TRBV6-2 or TRBV6-3 and J usage is TRBJ1-1; TRBD1 matches at 7 bases. Sequenced material: peripheral blood, taken 28 days after the second AZD1222 dose. This sequence was found in an adult who received the AZD1222 COVID-19 vaccine. In DNA, the CDR3 is TGTGCCAGCAGTTACTCCCCAGGGGGCACTGAAGCTTTCTTT. Translated, it gives CASSYSPGGTEAFF.